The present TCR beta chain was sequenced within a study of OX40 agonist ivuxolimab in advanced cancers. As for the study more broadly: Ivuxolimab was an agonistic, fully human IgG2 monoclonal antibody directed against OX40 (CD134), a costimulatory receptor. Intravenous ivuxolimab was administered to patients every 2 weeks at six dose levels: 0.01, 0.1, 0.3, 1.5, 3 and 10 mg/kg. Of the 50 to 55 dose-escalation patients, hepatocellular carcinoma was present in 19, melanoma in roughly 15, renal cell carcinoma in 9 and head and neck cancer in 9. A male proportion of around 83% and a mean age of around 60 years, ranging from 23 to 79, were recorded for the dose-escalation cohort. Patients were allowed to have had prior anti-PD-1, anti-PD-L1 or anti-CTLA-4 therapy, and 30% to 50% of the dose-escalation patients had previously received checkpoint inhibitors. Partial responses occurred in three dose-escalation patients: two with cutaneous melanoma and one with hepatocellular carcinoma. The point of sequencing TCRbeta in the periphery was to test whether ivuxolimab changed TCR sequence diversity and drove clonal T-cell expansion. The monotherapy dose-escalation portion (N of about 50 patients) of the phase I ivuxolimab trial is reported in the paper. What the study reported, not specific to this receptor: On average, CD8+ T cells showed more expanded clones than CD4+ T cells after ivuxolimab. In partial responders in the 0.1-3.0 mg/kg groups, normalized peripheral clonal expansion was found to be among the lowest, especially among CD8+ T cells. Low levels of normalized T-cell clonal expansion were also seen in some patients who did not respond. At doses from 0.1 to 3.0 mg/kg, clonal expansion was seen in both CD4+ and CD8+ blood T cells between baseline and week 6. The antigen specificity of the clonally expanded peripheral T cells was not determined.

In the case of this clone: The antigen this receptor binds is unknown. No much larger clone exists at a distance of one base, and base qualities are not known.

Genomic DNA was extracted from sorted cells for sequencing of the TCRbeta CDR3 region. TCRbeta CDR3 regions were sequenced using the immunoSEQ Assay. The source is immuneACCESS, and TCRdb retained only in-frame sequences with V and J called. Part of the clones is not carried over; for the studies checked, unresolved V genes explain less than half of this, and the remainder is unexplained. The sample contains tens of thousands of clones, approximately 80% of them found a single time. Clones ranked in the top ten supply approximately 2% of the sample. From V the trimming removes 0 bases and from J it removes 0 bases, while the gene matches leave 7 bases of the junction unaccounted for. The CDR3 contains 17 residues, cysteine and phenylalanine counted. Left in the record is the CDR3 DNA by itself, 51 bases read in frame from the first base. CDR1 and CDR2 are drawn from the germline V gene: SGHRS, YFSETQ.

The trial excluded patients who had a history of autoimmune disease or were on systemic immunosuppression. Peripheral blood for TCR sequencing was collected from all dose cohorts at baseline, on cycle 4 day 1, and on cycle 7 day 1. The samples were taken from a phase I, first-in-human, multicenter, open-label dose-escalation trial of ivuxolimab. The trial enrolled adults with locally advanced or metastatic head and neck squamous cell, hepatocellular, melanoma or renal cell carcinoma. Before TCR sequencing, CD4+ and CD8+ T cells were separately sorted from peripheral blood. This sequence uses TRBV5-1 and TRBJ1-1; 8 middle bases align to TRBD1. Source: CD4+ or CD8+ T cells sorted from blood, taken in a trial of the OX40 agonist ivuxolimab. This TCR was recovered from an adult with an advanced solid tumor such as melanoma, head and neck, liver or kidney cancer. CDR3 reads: CASSLATGALLNTEAFF. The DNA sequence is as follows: TGCGCCAGCAGCTTGGCGACAGGGGCGCTTCTGAACACTGAAGCTTTCTTT.